This T cell receptor beta chain was sequenced in a study of CD8 T cells in ankylosing spondylitis. The V gene's germline CDR1 is SGDLS and CDR2 YYNGEE. The V gene end was trimmed by 3 bases and the J gene end by 7 bases; junction bases not matched to a gene: 7. This CDR3 contains 14 residues. As the method for making TCR beta libraries, quantitative 5'-RACE with molecular barcodes was used. TCRdb re-derived calls from the 5' RACE reads in MiXCR, one entry per CDR3 protein. The table lists around 770,000 distinct CDR3 sequences, approximately 10% of them singletons. Study-level points and caveats: The study identified a TCR beta motif of several highly homologous variants that appeared characteristic of ankylosing spondylitis blood.

About this clonotype: The antigen remains undetermined.

Sequencing was performed on blood, either unsorted or a sorted T cell fraction (not recorded which). The rearrangement joins TRBV9 to TRBJ2-4; 7 bases match TRBD2. The sequence was obtained from a male donor with ankylosing spondylitis. The CDR3 bases are TGTGCCAGCAGCGCTTCCAACGGGGGGAACATTCAGTACTTC. Encoded protein: CASSASNGGNIQYF.